A selection of T cell receptor beta chains follows, all from one sample in a study of OX40 agonist ivuxolimab in advanced cancers. The table came from immunoSEQ multiplex PCR; TCRdb's copy has only in-frame clones and leaves some out. The table has fewer than 30,000 clones, around nine tenths seen once; the top ten hold less than 25%. Material: CD4+ or CD8+ T cells sorted from blood, obtained in a trial of the OX40 agonist ivuxolimab. Every receptor here comes from an adult with an advanced solid tumor such as melanoma, head and neck, liver or kidney cancer. Each CDR3 is given without its conserved first and last residue. Fields, in order: V gene, clone size, CDR3 protein. Only part of the rows carry a size: once, few, many, or a class if the clone is expanded.

>TRBV5-6|-
ASTTENSPLH
>TRBV11-2|-
ASSLEVGPNTEAF
>TRBV9|-
ASSVEGGNTGELF
>TRBV7-2|-
ASSANNEQF
>TRBV2|-
ASSQDRGNTEAF
>TRBV7-9|-
ASSPQLEATQY
>TRBV6-5|-
ASSYSSGGSYEQY
>TRBV27|-
ASSLSVSLAANEQF
>TRBV6-5|-
ASSYSGTPVYEQY
>TRBV27|-
ASSLRTGNEQY
>TRBV7-9|-
ASSFRGSVMNTEAF
>TRBV7-9|-
ASSTSGVYEQY
>TRBV6-5|-
ASSVDRSSYNEQF
>TRBV2|-
ASAGAGEYEQY
>TRBV7-9|-
ASSLKAGGPTGELF
>TRBV27|-
ASSLSRAYEQY
>TRBV4-2|once
ASSQVPWTSGRRDEQF
>TRBV7-2|once
ASSLPVGTGELF